This passage covers 5 T cell receptor beta chains from one sample sequenced in a study of blood T cell repertoires in COVID-19. Sequencing was performed with immunoSEQ multiplex PCR; in TCRdb, only in-frame clones are kept and a portion is missing. Of about 280,000 clones listed, about nine tenths are singletons. The source material was PBMCs or T cells enriched from blood (not recorded which). These receptors were obtained from a woman in her sixties who had recovered from COVID-19.

The chain links TRBV6-6 to TRBJ2-7, with a weak D call TRBD1 (6 bases). The germline V and J ends were trimmed by 6 bases and 4 bases, with 10 bases remaining between them. Germline loops: CDR1 MNHNY, CDR2 SVGAGI (reference sequence). This CDR3 is built from 12 residues. In nucleotides, the CDR3 is TGTGCCAGCAGACCACAGGGTTACGAGCAGTACTTC. It codes for CASRPQGYEQYF.

The rearrangement uses TRBV6-5 and TRBJ1-5; no clear D. CDR3 size: 12 residues. CDR1 is MNHEY and CDR2 is SVGAGI in the germline V gene. The V and J ends lost 11 bases and 3 bases respectively, with 11 bases between them. DNA for the CDR3: TGTGCCTCCGGGGATTTCAATCAGCCCCAGCATTTT. Its protein product is CASGDFNQPQHF.

The J gene is TRBJ2-5, the V gene TRBV5-4; the match to TRBD2 covers 9 bases. V was clipped by 2 bases and J by 1 base; unmatched bases: 15. Germline V gene lookup returns CDR1 SGHNT and CDR2 YYREEE (reference sequence). CDR3 length: 19 amino acids. The CDR3 DNA reads as TGTGCCAGCAGCTTAATGGTAATTCGGCTAGCGGGGTTCCAAGAGACCCAGTACTTC. It encodes CASSLMVIRLAGFQETQYF.

This chain uses TRBV10-3 with TRBJ2-2; no firm D call. V dropped 4 bases and J dropped 1 base, with 7 bases sitting between them. The germline V gene has CDR1 ENHRY and CDR2 SYGVKD. This CDR3 is 14 amino acids long. The CDR3 region has the DNA TGTGCCATCAGTGGCAATAGGAACACCGGGGAGCTGTTTTTT. Its translation: CAISGNRNTGELFF.

This clone was observed a few times. V and J are TRBV3-1 (or the pseudogene TRBV3-2) and TRBJ2-7; 10 bases are shared with TRBD1. In germline, CDR1 is LGHDT, CDR2 YNNKEL (reference sequence). Losses at the gene ends were 2 bases for V and 5 bases for J; bases not matched to a gene: 6. The length of the CDR3 is 15 residues. CDR3 coding DNA: TGTGCCAGCAGCCAATCGGGACAGGGGTTCAACGAGCAGTACTTC. Translated: CASSQSGQGFNEQYF.